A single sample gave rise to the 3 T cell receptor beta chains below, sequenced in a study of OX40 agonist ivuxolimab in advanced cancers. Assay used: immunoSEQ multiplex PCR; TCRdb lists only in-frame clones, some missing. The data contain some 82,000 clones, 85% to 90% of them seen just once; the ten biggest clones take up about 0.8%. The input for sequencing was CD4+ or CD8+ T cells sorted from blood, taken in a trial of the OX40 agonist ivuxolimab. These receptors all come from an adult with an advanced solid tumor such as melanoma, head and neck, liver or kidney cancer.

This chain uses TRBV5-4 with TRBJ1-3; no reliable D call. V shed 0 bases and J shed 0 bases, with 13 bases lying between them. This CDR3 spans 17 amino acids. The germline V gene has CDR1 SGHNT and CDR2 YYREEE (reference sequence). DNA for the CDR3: TGTGCCAGCAGCTTGGGAGGTTCAGTTCTCTCTGGAAACACCATATATTTT. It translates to CASSLGGSVLSGNTIYF. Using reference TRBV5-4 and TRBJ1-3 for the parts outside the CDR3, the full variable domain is ETGVTQSPTHLIKTRGQQVTLRCSSQSGHNTVSWYQQALGQGPQFIFQYYREEENGRGNFPPRFSGLQFPNYSSELNVNALELDDSALYLCASSLGGSVLSGNTIYFGEGSWLTVV.

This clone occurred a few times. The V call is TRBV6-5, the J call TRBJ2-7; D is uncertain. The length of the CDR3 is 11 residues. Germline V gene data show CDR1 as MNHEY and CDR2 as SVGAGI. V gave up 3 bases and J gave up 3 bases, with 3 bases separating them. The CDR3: CASSYNYEQYF. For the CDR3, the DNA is TGTGCCAGCAGTTATAACTACGAGCAGTACTTC.

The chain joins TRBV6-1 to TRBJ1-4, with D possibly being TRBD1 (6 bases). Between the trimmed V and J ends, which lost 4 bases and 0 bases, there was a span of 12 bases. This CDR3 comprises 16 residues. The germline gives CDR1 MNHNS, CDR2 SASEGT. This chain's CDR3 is CASSGQESTTNEKLFF. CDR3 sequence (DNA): TGTGCCAGCAGTGGACAGGAGAGTACAACTAATGAAAAACTGTTTTTT.